The 13 T cell receptor beta chains below all came from one sample that was sequenced in a study of tissue T cells after allogeneic stem cell transplantation (dated by TCRdb to between 2021 and 2024). What the time point label conveys for this sample: mouse harvest day 7 after allogeneic transplant. Each mouse graft consisted of 10^7 T-cell-depleted bone marrow cells plus 10^6 splenic CD5+ T cells and was given by tail vein injection. Libraries were constructed by the immunoSEQ multiplex PCR assay. TCRdb took this table from immuneACCESS and kept in-frame rearrangements with V and J called. Such tables lack part of the clones; where checked against another copy, unresolved V genes explain under half of the gap, and the rest is unexplained. In this sample the table shows some 7,600 clones, about 47% of which occur a single time. The ten largest clones represent 10% to 15% of the sample. The sample consisted of lymph node tissue. The receptors originated from a female BALB/c mouse given C57BL/6 T cells with graft-versus-host disease after an allogeneic hematopoietic cell transplant.

Concerning this clone itself: Mouse gene names apply. The CDR3 end is not reached by the read, which stops 1 residue before it; the germline J gene fills it in. V usage is TRBV26 and J usage is TRBJ2-2; TRBD2 matches at 8 bases. Trimming took 8 bases from V and 1 from J; bases not matched to a gene: 3. Germline assignment: CDR1 KGHPV and CDR2 FQNQEV (reference sequence). The CDR3 runs to 14 residues. CDR3 DNA (partial): TGTGCCAGCGTGACTGGGGTAAACACCGGGCAGCTCTAC. It codes for CASVTGVNTGQLY. The CDR3 in its entirety is CASVTGVNTGQLYF. Full variable domain (missing parts from reference TRBV26 and TRBJ2-2): NSKVIQTPRYLVKGQGQKAKMRCIPEKGHPVVFWYQQNKNNEFKFLINFQNQEVLQQIDMTEKRFSAECPSNSPCSLEIQSSEAGDSALYLCASVTGVNTGQLYFGEGSKLTVL.

Note on this clone: Gene names are the mouse ones. CDR3 protein: CASNWGSSNERLFF. The CDR3 DNA, read in part, is TGTGCCAGCAATTGGGGCAGTTCCAACGAAAGATTATTT. V is TRBV26 and J is TRBJ1-4, with D possibly being TRBD1 (5 bases). The CDR3 end falls 1 residue outside the read, so it is completed with the germline J gene. Trimming stripped 7 bases from V and 1 base from J, with 10 bases between. CDR1 KGHPV and CDR2 FQNQEV come from the germline V gene (reference sequence). This CDR3 is 14 amino acids long.

On this clone: The gene symbols are mouse symbols. The read gets to within 1 residue of the CDR3 end, and the germline J gene fills in the rest. This chain uses TRBV12-2 with TRBJ2-7, with 12 bases lining up with TRBD2. The CDR3 consists of 14 residues. Germline-derived CDR1 and CDR2 are SGHLS and HYDKME. V lost 2 bases and J lost 6; bases outside the gene matches: 4. The covered CDR3 bases are TGTGCCAGCTCTCACGGGACTGGGGGGCGTGAACAGTAC. Translated, it gives CASSHGTGGREQY. The full-length CDR3 reads as CASSHGTGGREQYF.

Notes on this clone: Gene names follow the mouse nomenclature. The read stops 1 residue short of the end of the CDR3; the missing end is completed from the germline J gene. V and J are TRBV5 and TRBJ2-1, with 9 nucleotides matching TRBD1. Trimming cost V 1 base and J 5 bases; bases outside gene matches: 0. Germline CDR1 LGHNA, CDR2 YNLKQL (reference sequence). CDR3 length equals 14 residues. CDR3 sequence: CASSQGTGDAEQFF. The DNA read from the CDR3 is TGTGCCAGCAGCCAAGGGACAGGGGATGCTGAGCAGTTC.

For this clone: Any gene name here is a mouse gene name. The read comes to an end 1 residue before the CDR3 does, leaving the germline J gene to fill in the end. V usage is TRBV23 and J usage is TRBJ1-1; no check of the table's D call, TRBD1, against the DNA was made. The CDR3 runs 13 residues. The germline CDR1 and CDR2 sequences are KGHTA and FQNQQP. CDR3 DNA, as far as it was read: TGCTCCAGCAGTCAACAGCCAAACACAGAAGTCTTC. Translated, it gives CSSSQQPNTEVF. The whole CDR3 protein reads CSSSQQPNTEVFF.

With respect to this clone: Gene names refer to mouse genes. The read terminates 1 residue ahead of where the CDR3 ends, so the germline J gene completes it. The chain is built from TRBV21 and TRBJ2-7, with 10 positions matching TRBD2. TRBV21 is sorted into the ORF group, with uncertain function. The J segment lost 3 bases and the V segment lost 2 bases, leaving 1 base of the junction unmatched. The CDR3 spans 14 residues. The CDR3 region is CASSQGLGVYEQYF. CDR3 bases read: TGTGCTAGCAGTCAAGGACTGGGGGTCTATGAACAGTAC.

Points on this clone: Here the gene names and germline are mouse. The read ends 1 residue early relative to the CDR3; the germline J gene fills the gap. The chain links TRBV26 to TRBJ2-2; D is undetermined. Germline CDR1 and CDR2: KGHPV and FQNQEV (reference sequence). The CDR3 extends over 14 amino acids. Trimming cost V 7 bases and J 4 bases, with 13 bases left between them. The CDR3 here is CASTRDRGTGQLYF. CDR3 bases read: TGTGCCAGCACCCGGGATCGAGGCACCGGGCAGCTCTAC.

Concerning this clone: Mouse gene names apply. The read ends 1 residue shy of where the CDR3 ends; the end is completed using the germline J gene. J is TRBJ2-3 and V is TRBV20; D is ambiguous. Germline CDR1 is GFQATS and CDR2 is STVNSAI. The CDR3 loop spans 13 amino acids. The germline V and J ends were trimmed by 0 bases and 0 bases, with 4 bases remaining between them. CDR3 DNA, as far as it was read: TGTGGTGCTAGGGACCAAAGTGCAGAAACGCTGTAT. It codes for CGARDQSAETLY. The entire CDR3 is CGARDQSAETLYF.

With respect to this clone: Gene names and germline match the mouse. The CDR3 is cut off 1 residue early in the read; its end comes from the germline J gene. The rearrangement links TRBV23 to TRBJ2-4; TRBD1, the table's D call, lacks a check against the DNA. CDR3 size: 14 residues. CDR1 is KGHTA and CDR2 is FQNQQP in the germline V gene. CDR3 sequence reads: CSSSQDRGQNTLYF. Incomplete CDR3 DNA: TGCTCCAGCAGTCAAGACAGAGGTCAAAACACCTTGTAC.

This clone was detected a few times. Gene names and germline match the mouse. The read terminates 1 residue ahead of where the CDR3 ends, so the germline J gene completes it. The chain couples TRBV23 to TRBJ1-4. This CDR3 has 15 amino acids. Germline assignment: CDR1 KGHTA and CDR2 FQNQQP. CDR3 DNA, as far as it was read: TGCTCCAGCAGTCAGGGGGTTATTTCCAACGAAAGATTATTT. It encodes CSSSQGVISNERLF. The full-length CDR3 reads as CSSSQGVISNERLFF.

This clone was seen more than once but under ten times. Gene labels here are mouse ones. Coverage ceases 1 residue before the CDR3 finishes, and the germline J gene fills in the end. The rearrangement joins TRBV1 to TRBJ2-7, with 10 bases that match TRBD2. The CDR3 runs to 15 residues. After removal of 0 bases from V and 4 bases from J, the junction contained 3 bases not matched to a gene. In germline, CDR1 is NSQYPW, CDR2 LRSPGD (reference sequence). The part of the CDR3 DNA that was read is TGCACCTGCAGTGCAGACTGGGGGGGCGGATATGAACAGTAC. It translates to CTCSADWGGGYEQY. The whole CDR3 protein reads CTCSADWGGGYEQYF. The variable domain in full, completed from reference TRBV1 and TRBJ2-7, reads VTLLEQNPRWRLVPRGQAVNLRCILKNSQYPWMSWYQQDLQKQLQWLFTLRSPGDKEVKSLPGADYLATRVTDTELRLQVANMSQGRTLYCTCSADWGGGYEQYFGPGTRLTVL.

A few counts support this clone. The gene names here belong to mouse. The CDR3 end lies 1 residue beyond the end of the read and is filled in from the germline J gene. The genes are TRBV26 and TRBJ2-7, with 8 bases that match TRBD1. This CDR3 contains 11 residues. Trimming removed 5 bases from V and 6 bases from J; junction bases left unmatched: 0. In germline, CDR1 is KGHPV, CDR2 FQNQEV (reference sequence). CDR3 region: CASSTGGEQYF. The part of the CDR3 DNA that was read is TGTGCCAGCAGTACAGGGGGTGAACAGTAC.

With regard to this clone: These gene names are mouse names. With the read ending 1 residue before the CDR3 end, the germline J gene is used to fill in that end. This chain joins TRBV26 and TRBJ2-7; 9 bases are shared with TRBD2. Germline CDR1 KGHPV, CDR2 FQNQEV (reference sequence). Trimming removed 6 bases from V and 3 bases from J; junction bases left unmatched: 3. The CDR3 contains 13 residues. Incomplete CDR3 DNA: TGTGCCAGCAGCCGGACTGGGGTCTATGAACAGTAC. Protein product: CASSRTGVYEQY. The whole CDR3 reads CASSRTGVYEQYF.